A single sample gave rise to the 23 T cell receptor beta chains below, sequenced in a study of graft-versus-host responses after intestinal transplantation. Clones were sequenced by immunoSEQ multiplex PCR, and TCRdb holds only the in-frame ones, with some missing. The sample has about 15,000 clones, almost 30% seen once. Sequencing used alloreactive CD4+ T cells from a mixed lymphocyte reaction culture, obtained before intestinal transplant. The sample's subset: CFSE-low proliferating T cells sorted from roughly six-day pre-transplant mixed lymphocyte reaction (GvH or HvG direction). The receptors were gathered from a human patient who received an intestinal transplant.

This clone came up a few times. The genes are TRBV20-1 and TRBJ2-5; D unclear. This CDR3 has 11 amino acids. V was shortened by 6 bases and J by 5 bases, with 10 bases between the two germline ends. Germline V CDR1 and CDR2: DFQATT, SNEGSKA (reference sequence). The CDR3 DNA follows: TGCAGTGCAGTCCCTCGGGAGACCCAGTACTTC. This translates into CSAVPRETQYF.

The gene calls are TRBV30 and TRBJ2-2; tentatively, D is TRBD1 (5 bases). Germline assignment: CDR1 GTSNPN and CDR2 SVGIG (reference sequence). The V and J ends lost 0 bases and 2 bases respectively, with 10 bases between them. This CDR3 is built from 15 residues. CDR3 nucleotides: TGTGCCTGGAGTGTACCTGACAGAAACACCGGGGAGCTGTTTTTT. It codes for CAWSVPDRNTGELFF.

CDR3 coding DNA: TGTGCCAGCAGTTTTAGGACAAAGAGGACAGATACGCAGTATTTT. Its protein is CASSFRTKRTDTQYF. This chain links TRBV6-5 with TRBJ2-3; a possible D gene is TRBD1 (5 bases). This CDR3 comprises 15 residues. The germline CDR1 and CDR2 sequences are MNHEY and SVGAGI. V was cut by 4 bases and J by 3 bases, with 14 bases left in between.

This clone was seen a handful of times. The rearrangement joins TRBV7-9 to TRBJ1-5; D call uncertain. The CDR3 runs 13 residues. Deletions cut 2 bases from V and 1 base from J, with 3 bases between. The germline gives CDR1 SEHNR, CDR2 FQNEAQ (reference sequence). For the CDR3, the DNA is TGTGCCAGCAGCTTAAGCAGCAATCAGCCCCAGCATTTT. It is translated as CASSLSSNQPQHF.

This rearrangement joins TRBV6-5 to TRBJ2-7; D remains ambiguous. The germline gives CDR1 MNHEY, CDR2 SVGAGI. V was shortened by 4 bases and J by 7 bases, with 11 bases between the two germline ends. The CDR3 loop spans 12 amino acids. Written as DNA, the CDR3 is TGTGCCAGCAGTTCTGCCGGTTTTGAGCAGTACTTC. Translating it yields CASSSAGFEQYF.

The CDR3 sequence is CASSKDSQSYEQYF. CDR3 sequence (DNA): TGTGCCAGCAGCAAAGACAGTCAATCCTACGAGCAGTACTTC. The chain recombines TRBV21-1 with TRBJ2-7; the listed D gene, TRBD1, was not tested against the DNA. TRBV21-1 is a known pseudogene. The CDR3 runs 14 residues.

The chain carries TRBV6-1 and TRBJ2-7, with D possibly TRBD2 on 6 matching bases. The V end lost 7 bases, the J end lost 1 base, and 14 bases lay between the germline ends. Germline values: CDR1 MNHNS, CDR2 SASEGT. The CDR3 is 14 residues long. Written as DNA, the CDR3 is TGTGCCAGCATCCACGGGACTGGGTCCTACGAGCAGTACTTC. This sequence encodes CASIHGTGSYEQYF.

J is TRBJ1-3 and V is TRBV6-5; no definite D call. From germline, CDR1 is MNHEY and CDR2 SVGAGI. CDR3 length: 12 amino acids. V lost 11 bases, J lost 1 base, and 9 bases lay in between. DNA of the CDR3: TGTGCCGGTGGGGTATCTGGAAACACCATATATTTT. Translated, it gives CAGGVSGNTIYF.

The chain uses TRBV5-4 and TRBJ2-2, with unresolved D. This CDR3 region has 14 residues. With 1 base removed from V and 1 base from J, the gap between germline ends came to 5 bases. Germline CDR1 and CDR2: SGHNT and YYREEE (reference sequence). CDR3 DNA: TGTGCCAGCAGCTTGAAGCAGAACACCGGGGAGCTGTTTTTT. It specifies CASSLKQNTGELFF.

The gene calls are TRBV27 and TRBJ2-7; TRBD2 matches at 11 bases. The germline V gene has CDR1 MNHEY and CDR2 SMNVEV (reference sequence). The CDR3 length is 14 residues. J was trimmed by 3 bases and V by 3 bases; bases with no gene match: 1. The CDR3 protein is CASSFLAGGYEQYF. In DNA form, the CDR3 reads TGTGCCAGCAGTTTCCTAGCGGGAGGCTACGAGCAGTACTTC.

This clone ranks as medium-sized (0.01 to 0.1%). The chain joins TRBV7-6 to TRBJ1-3; TRBD1 matches 9 bases. J was trimmed by 4 bases and V by 0 bases; bases with no gene match: 10. Germline CDR1 SGHVS, CDR2 FNYEAQ. The CDR3 has 18 amino acids. The CDR3 region has the DNA TGTGCCAGCAGCTTAGCGCCCCGGACAGGGGCGGTCGGAAACACCATATATTTT. Translated: CASSLAPRTGAVGNTIYF.

This clone turned up a few times. The chain joins TRBV6-5 to TRBJ2-7, with 8 bases lining up with TRBD2. Per the germline V gene, CDR1 is MNHEY and CDR2 is SVGAGI. V shed 4 bases and J 0 bases; nucleotides not matched to a gene: 5. The CDR3 has 15 residues. CDR3 coding DNA: TGTGCCAGCAGTTTTACTAGCGGTCCCTCCTACGAGCAGTACTTC. The encoded protein is CASSFTSGPSYEQYF.

V is TRBV18 and J is TRBJ2-2; 8 bases map to TRBD1. This CDR3 comprises 18 residues. V lost 0 bases to trimming and J lost 5 bases; unmatched junction nucleotides: 11. CDR1 and CDR2 (germline): KGHSH, LQKENI. CDR3 sequence (DNA): TGTGCCAGCTCACCACCAACCGGTCCAGGGGGCTTTACCGGGGAGCTGTTTTTT. Its translation is CASSPPTGPGGFTGELFF.

This clone has a handful of counts. The V call is TRBV19, the J call TRBJ2-3; 8 bases align to TRBD2. Germline V gives CDR1 LNHDA, CDR2 SQIVND (reference sequence). This CDR3 region has 16 residues. J was trimmed by 2 bases and V by 5 bases; bases with no gene match: 9. The CDR3 loop is CASSVSGSGNTDTQYF. The CDR3 region has the DNA TGTGCCAGTAGTGTGAGCGGGAGCGGAAACACAGATACGCAGTATTTT.

The chain uses TRBV9 and TRBJ2-5; D is undetermined. Germline loops: CDR1 SGDLS, CDR2 YYNGEE. Trimming stripped 0 bases from V and 5 bases from J, with 11 bases between. The CDR3 totals 14 residues. For the CDR3, the DNA is TGTGCCAGCAGCGTAGGGCAGGAGTGGGAGACCCAGTACTTC. This codes for CASSVGQEWETQYF.

This clone has just a few counts. V and J are TRBV5-1 and TRBJ1-3; D remains ambiguous. CDR1 and CDR2 (germline): SGHRS, YFSETQ. V shed 0 bases and J shed 7 bases, with 8 bases lying between them. CDR3 length equals 13 residues. CDR3 bases: TGCGCCAGCAGCTTGGAGAATCTGAACACCATATATTTT. The encoded protein is CASSLENLNTIYF.

The V call is TRBV30, the J call TRBJ2-7; D unclear. CDR3 length equals 11 residues. Deletions cut 2 bases from V and 1 base from J, with 3 bases between. From germline, CDR1 is GTSNPN and CDR2 SVGIG (reference sequence). CDR3 region: CAWSISYEQYF. The CDR3 coding sequence is TGTGCCTGGAGTATATCCTACGAGCAGTACTTC.

This clone is medium-sized (0.01 to 0.1%). The J gene is TRBJ1-2, the V gene TRBV5-1; 10 bases fit TRBD1. Looked up from germline, CDR1 is SGHRS and CDR2 is YFSETQ. V shed 3 bases and J 2 bases; nucleotides not matched to a gene: 7. The CDR3 has 16 residues. CDR3 amino acids: CASSWGPGQGNYGYTF. Here the CDR3 DNA reads TGCGCCAGCAGCTGGGGACCGGGACAGGGGAACTATGGCTACACCTTC. Using reference TRBV5-1 and TRBJ1-2 for the parts outside the CDR3, the full variable domain is KAGVTQTPRYLIKTRGQQVTLSCSPISGHRSVSWYQQTPGQGLQFLFEYFSETQRNKGNFPGRFSGRQFSNSRSEMNVSTLELGDSALYLCASSWGPGQGNYGYTFGSGTRLTVV.

This clone appeared a few times. The DNA of the CDR3 is TGTGCCAGCTCACCCGGTAACTATGGCTACACCTTC. Amino acid sequence: CASSPGNYGYTF. J is TRBJ1-2 and V is TRBV18, with D hard to call. V was clipped by 3 bases and J by 1 base, with 3 bases between them. CDR1 KGHSH and CDR2 LQKENI come from the germline V gene. This CDR3 has 12 residues. The full variable domain, its missing parts supplied by reference TRBV18 and TRBJ1-2, is NAGVMQNPRHLVRRRGQEARLRCSPMKGHSHVYWYRQLPEEGLKFMVYLQKENIIDESGMPKERFSAEFPKEGPSILRIQQVVRGDSAAYFCASSPGNYGYTFGSGTRLTVV.

The chain combines TRBV7-8 with TRBJ1-1; weak D call: TRBD1 (5 bases). This CDR3 is built from 16 residues. The V and J ends lost 3 bases and 1 base respectively, with 15 bases between them. Germline V gene lookup returns CDR1 SGHVS and CDR2 FQNEAQ. The CDR3 loop reads CASSFQGVRPNTEAFF. The CDR3 DNA sequence: TGTGCCAGCAGCTTCCAGGGTGTCAGACCGAACACTGAAGCTTTCTTT. The full variable domain, in which reference TRBV7-8 and TRBJ1-1 provide the parts outside the CDR3, is GAGVSQSPRYKVAKRGQDVALRCDPISGHVSLFWYQQALGQGPEFLTYFQNEAQLDKSGLPSDRFFAERPEGSVSTLKIQRTQQEDSAVYLCASSFQGVRPNTEAFFGQGTRLTVV.

The chain carries TRBV6-5 and TRBJ1-2; D might be TRBD1 (6 bases). Germline V CDR1 and CDR2: MNHEY, SVGAGI. Trimming removed 0 bases at V and 4 bases at J, with 12 bases between. The CDR3 has 15 residues. CDR3 sequence (DNA): TGTGCCAGCAGTTACTCGTGGGGGCAGGGCTATGGCTACACCTTC. Protein sequence: CASSYSWGQGYGYTF.

This clone was seen only a few times. The genes are TRBV5-5 and TRBJ2-6; D is perhaps TRBD2 (5 bases). The CDR3 sequence is 17 residues long. Germline CDR1 and CDR2: SGHKS and YYEKEE (reference sequence). With 2 bases removed from V and 0 bases from J, the gap between germline ends came to 12 bases. CDR3 coding DNA: TGTGCCAGCAGCTTTGGAGGCCTGCACTCTGGGGCCAACGTCCTGACTTTC. Translation gives CASSFGGLHSGANVLTF.

V and J are TRBV19 and TRBJ2-1; D is ambiguous. The V end lost 4 bases, the J end lost 3 bases, and 25 bases lay between the germline ends. This CDR3 contains 19 residues. Germline V gives CDR1 LNHDA, CDR2 SQIVND (reference sequence). The DNA of the CDR3 is TGTGCCAGTAGTAAAGGTTTCGCGCGTCCATTTCAGAGCTACAATGAGCAGTTCTTC. This translates into CASSKGFARPFQSYNEQFF. The whole variable domain, filled in from reference TRBV19 and TRBJ2-1, reads DGGITQSPKYLFRKEGQNVTLSCEQNLNHDAMYWYRQDPGQGLRLIYYSQIVNDFQKGDIAEGYSVSREKKESFPLTVTSAQKNPTAFYLCASSKGFARPFQSYNEQFFGPGTRLTVL.